This T cell receptor (beta chain) is from a study of cytomegalovirus exposure and HLA in healthy donors. Across the whole study: Of all 400 or so donors who were genotyped, around 79% belonged to the Caucasian-associated ancestry cluster.

Trimming took 6 bases from V and 1 from J; bases not matched to a gene: 6. This CDR3 is built from 14 residues. Germline V gene data show CDR1 as MNHEY and CDR2 as SMNVEV (reference sequence). Of note for this clone: Its antigen is not identified.

Broader study findings: The records held CMV serostatus as the only immune exposure information.

Amplification used 60 Vbeta primers and 13 Jbeta primers. Assay used: immunoSEQ multiplex PCR; TCRdb lists only in-frame clones, some missing. The repertoire has around 140,000 clones, under 85% of them found once; the top ten carry around 4%. The V and J genes are TRBV27 and TRBJ2-7; 7 nucleotides agree with TRBD1. The material sequenced was PBMCs. This TCR came from a male donor in good health and CMV-seropositive. As DNA, the CDR3 is TGTGCCAGCAGAGGTGACAGGGATTCCTACGAGCAGTACTTC. Translation gives CASRGDRDSYEQYF.